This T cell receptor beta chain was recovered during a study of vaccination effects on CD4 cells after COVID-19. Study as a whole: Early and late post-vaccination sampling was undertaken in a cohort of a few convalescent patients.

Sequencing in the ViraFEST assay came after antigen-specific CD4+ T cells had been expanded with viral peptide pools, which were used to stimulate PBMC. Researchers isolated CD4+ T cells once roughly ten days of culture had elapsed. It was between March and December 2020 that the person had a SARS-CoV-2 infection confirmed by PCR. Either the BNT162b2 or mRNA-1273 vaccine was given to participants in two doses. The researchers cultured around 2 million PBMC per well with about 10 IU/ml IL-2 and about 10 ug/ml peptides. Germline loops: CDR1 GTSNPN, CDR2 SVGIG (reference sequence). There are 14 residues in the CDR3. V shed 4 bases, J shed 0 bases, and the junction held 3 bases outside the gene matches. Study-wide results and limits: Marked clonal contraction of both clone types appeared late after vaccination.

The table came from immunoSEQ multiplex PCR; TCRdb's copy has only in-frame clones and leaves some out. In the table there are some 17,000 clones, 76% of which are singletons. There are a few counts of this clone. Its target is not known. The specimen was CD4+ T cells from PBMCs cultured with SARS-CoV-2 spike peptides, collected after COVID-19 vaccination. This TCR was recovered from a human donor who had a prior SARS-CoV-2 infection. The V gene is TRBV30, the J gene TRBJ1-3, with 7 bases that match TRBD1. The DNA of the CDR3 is TGTGCCTGGACTTCAGGGGGCTCTGGAAACACCATATATTTT. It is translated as CAWTSGGSGNTIYF. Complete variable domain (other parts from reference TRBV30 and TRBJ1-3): SQTIHQWPATLVQPVGSPLSLECTVEGTSNPNLYWYRQAAGRGLQLLFYSVGIGQISSEVPQNLSASRPQDRQFILSSKKLLLSDSGFYLCAWTSGGSGNTIYFGEGSWLTVV.